Presented here are 16 T cell receptor beta chains from one specimen sequenced in a study of blood T cell repertoires in COVID-19. The data were produced by immunoSEQ multiplex PCR, yet TCRdb's version contains in-frame clones alone and is incomplete. The table records about 670,000 clones, 90% of them present only once. The sequenced sample consisted of peripheral blood. The receptors stem from a young woman with acute or convalescent COVID-19.

CDR3 nucleotides: TGTGCCACCAGCAGAGATATCGGAGGAGGGGGCCTTGAAGCTTTCTTT. Its translation is CATSRDIGGGGLEAFF. V and J are TRBV15 and TRBJ1-1; 7 bases match TRBD1. The V gene end was trimmed by 0 bases and the J gene end by 7 bases; junction bases not matched to a gene: 11. The CDR3 is 16 amino acids. Germline V gene lookup returns CDR1 LNHNV and CDR2 YYDKDF (reference sequence).

The chain joins TRBV10-1 to TRBJ1-6; perhaps TRBD1 as D (5 bases). This CDR3 is 15 amino acids long. V lost 4 bases and J lost 9, with 16 bases in between. Germline-derived CDR1 and CDR2 are WNHNN and SYGVQD (reference sequence). The CDR3 reads CASSGVAGISSPLHF. The DNA of the CDR3 is TGCGCCAGCAGTGGAGTCGCAGGGATTAGTTCACCCCTCCACTTT.

The V and J genes are TRBV10-1 and TRBJ2-7; TRBD1 is a possible D gene (6 bases). Trimming took 1 base from V and 2 from J, leaving 9 bases between them. The length of the CDR3 is 14 residues. Germline V gives CDR1 WNHNN, CDR2 SYGVQD (reference sequence). In nucleotides, the CDR3 is TGCGCCAGCAGTGAGTACAGGGCTCCCTACGAGCAGTACTTC. Translation: CASSEYRAPYEQYF.

This clone has a handful of counts. The CDR3 region has the DNA TGTGCCTACCAACAGGGTAATCAGCCCCAGCATTTT. Its protein is CAYQQGNQPQHF. The gene calls are TRBV30 and TRBJ1-5; possible D gene TRBD1, 6 bases. Trimming stripped 7 bases from V and 4 bases from J, with 11 bases between. Germline loops: CDR1 GTSNPN, CDR2 SVGIG (reference sequence). This CDR3 contains 12 residues.

This rearrangement joins TRBV13 to TRBJ2-2, with 8 bases lining up with TRBD1. The trim removed 3 bases at V and 4 bases at J, leaving 7 bases unmatched. The CDR3 runs to 16 residues. The germline V gene has CDR1 PRHDT and CDR2 FYEKMQ (reference sequence). CDR3 amino acids: CASSFTQTGVTGELFF. In DNA form, the CDR3 reads TGTGCCAGCAGCTTTACCCAGACAGGGGTCACCGGGGAGCTGTTTTTT.

This chain joins TRBV29-1 and TRBJ1-1, with D perhaps matching TRBD1 (5 bases). This CDR3 is built from 14 residues. V lost 4 bases and J lost 1, with 13 bases in between. CDR1 is SQVTM and CDR2 is ANQGSEA in the germline V gene. CDR3 region: CSVGDGAGNTEAFF. The CDR3 DNA is TGCAGCGTTGGAGATGGGGCCGGGAACACTGAAGCTTTCTTT.

In regard to this clone: The sample contains more than one DNA sequence encoding this CDR3. V gene TRBV5-4 combines with J gene TRBJ1-2; 7 bases fit TRBD1. CDR1 and CDR2 from the germline V gene are SGHNT and YYREEE (reference sequence). This CDR3 has 13 residues. The trim removed 3 bases at V and 5 bases at J, leaving 4 bases unmatched. The DNA of the CDR3 is TGTGCCAGCAGCTCCGGGACAGCTTATGGCTACACCTTC. This translates into CASSSGTAYGYTF.

The CDR3 coding sequence is TGTGCCAGTAGCCAGGGGGTGGAGAAGTGGGAGACCCAGTACTTC. Residues: CASSQGVEKWETQYF. This rearrangement joins TRBV19 to TRBJ2-5; 7 bases are shared with TRBD1. The CDR3 is made up of 15 amino acids. V was clipped by 6 bases and J by 5 bases; unmatched bases: 12. Germline CDR1 reads LNHDA; CDR2 reads SQIVND (reference sequence). The full variable domain, with the rest looked up from reference TRBV19 and TRBJ2-5, is DGGITQSPKYLFRKEGQNVTLSCEQNLNHDAMYWYRQDPGQGLRLIYYSQIVNDFQKGDIAEGYSVSREKKESFPLTVTSAQKNPTAFYLCASSQGVEKWETQYFGPGTRLLVL.

The chain uses TRBV7-9 and TRBJ1-5; weak D call: TRBD1 (6 bases). Trimming cost V 1 base and J 3 bases, with 10 bases left between them. The V gene's germline CDR1 is SEHNR and CDR2 FQNEAQ (reference sequence). This CDR3 has 15 residues. The CDR3 is CASSLGDKTNQPQHF. CDR3 DNA: TGTGCCAGCAGCTTAGGGGACAAGACCAATCAGCCCCAGCATTTT.

This chain connects TRBV14 to TRBJ2-3; 9 nucleotides align to TRBD1. Germline V gene lookup returns CDR1 SGHDN and CDR2 FVKESK. This CDR3 is built from 16 residues. After removal of 3 bases from V and 4 bases from J, the junction contained 8 bases not matched to a gene. This chain's CDR3 is CASSQFPGQGSDTQYF. The CDR3 DNA follows: TGTGCCAGCAGCCAGTTCCCGGGACAGGGATCAGATACGCAGTATTTT.

The CDR3 is CASSLDRQQPNYGYTF. Written as DNA, the CDR3 is TGCGCCAGCAGCCTAGACAGGCAACAGCCTAACTATGGCTACACCTTC. J is TRBJ1-2 and V is TRBV5-1; perhaps TRBD1 as D (6 bases). Germline CDR1 reads SGHRS; CDR2 reads YFSETQ. Trimming removed 4 bases at V and 0 bases at J, with 16 bases between. There are 16 residues in the CDR3.

This chain joins TRBV4-1 and TRBJ2-1; D not certain. The V end was cut by 2 bases, the J end by 6 bases, with 17 bases between. Germline lookup yields CDR1 MGHRA and CDR2 YSYEKL. The CDR3 is 16 residues long. CDR3 loop: CASSQLPLTLVNEQFF. The CDR3 nucleotides read TGCGCCAGCAGCCAACTACCCCTCACCCTCGTCAATGAGCAGTTCTTC.

This clone came up a few times. CDR3: CASSSLPGTGDTEAFF. In DNA form, the CDR3 reads TGTGCCAGCAGCTCACTACCCGGGACAGGGGATACTGAAGCTTTCTTT. The rearrangement uses TRBV11-2 and TRBJ1-1, with TRBD1 matching over 10 bases. Germline trimming cut 4 bases from V and 5 bases from J; bases unmatched to any gene: 10. The CDR3 consists of 16 residues. The germline CDR1 and CDR2 sequences are SGHAT and FQNNGV.

The chain uses TRBV5-5 and TRBJ2-1; D ambiguous. The CDR3 has 11 amino acids. In germline, CDR1 is SGHKS, CDR2 YYEKEE (reference sequence). Trimming cost V 5 bases and J 10 bases, with 10 bases left between them. The CDR3 region is CASSGGLEQFF. In DNA, the CDR3 is TGTGCCAGCAGTGGCGGTCTGGAGCAGTTCTTC.

Only a few counts were recorded for this clone. The genes are TRBV10-1 and TRBJ1-1, with D tentatively TRBD1 (5 bases). V was shortened by 2 bases and J by 5 bases, with 12 bases between the two germline ends. The CDR3 is made up of 14 amino acids. Germline CDR1 reads WNHNN; CDR2 reads SYGVQD (reference sequence). CDR3 DNA: TGCGCCAGCAGTGAGGACAGCGGAGGGACTGAAGCTTTCTTT. Translation: CASSEDSGGTEAFF.

This chain joins TRBV29-1 and TRBJ1-1, with a weak D call TRBD1 (6 bases). CDR3 length: 12 residues. V lost 6 bases to trimming and J lost 8 bases, with 16 bases between them. Germline lookup yields CDR1 SQVTM and CDR2 ANQGSEA. The CDR3 sequence: CSVADRHNEAFF. CDR3 in DNA: TGCAGCGTAGCCGACAGGCACAACGAAGCTTTCTTT.